Listed below are T cell receptor beta chains from one sample, sequenced in a study of cytomegalovirus exposure and HLA in healthy donors. Measured with immunoSEQ multiplex PCR; TCRdb has only the in-frame clones, and not every one. The profile shows hundreds of thousands of clones, over 80% of them singletons. The sequencing sample was made of PBMCs. These receptors were obtained from a woman aged 18 to 35 in good health and CMV-seronegative. CDR3s include the opening cysteine and the closing phenylalanine or tryptophan. D genes are given only for firm matches. Only part of the rows carry a size: once, few, many, or a class if the clone is expanded.

d_call j_call clone_size v_call cdr3_aa cdr3_nt
TRBD1 TRBJ1-3 - TRBV30 CAWSRPTGGLGNTIYF TGTGCCTGGAGTCGCCCCACAGGGGGCCTTGGAAACACCATATATTTT
- TRBJ2-5 - TRBV6-5 CASQSGRGRTQYF TGTGCCAGCCAAAGCGGACGGGGCCGGACCCAGTACTTC
- TRBJ2-5 - TRBV28 CASSLATGQETQYF TGTGCCAGCAGTTTAGCGACAGGACAAGAGACCCAGTACTTC
- TRBJ1-5 once TRBV6-5 CASSNRQGNQPQHF TGTGCCAGCAGTAACCGACAGGGCAATCAGCCCCAGCATTTT
- TRBJ1-1 - TRBV4-1 CASRGRFGPEAFF TGCGCCTCCAGGGGTCGCTTTGGGCCTGAAGCTTTCTTT
- TRBJ2-7 - TRBV12-5 CASALTGNYEQYF TGTGCTAGTGCCCTTACGGGGAACTACGAGCAGTACTTC
- TRBJ1-3 - TRBV2 CASSYGLDRDTIYF TGTGCCAGCAGCTACGGACTGGACCGTGACACCATATATTTT
- TRBJ2-7 - TRBV27 CASSYGGPLSYEQYF TGTGCCAGCAGTTACGGGGGGCCTCTTTCCTACGAGCAGTACTTC
- TRBJ1-2 - TRBV11-2 CASSLRQYGYTF TGTGCCAGCAGCCTTCGACAGTATGGCTACACCTTC
- TRBJ1-2 - TRBV13 CASSFKVTYGYTF TGTGCCAGCAGCTTTAAGGTTACCTATGGCTACACCTTC
- TRBJ1-2 - TRBV7-8 CASSLNRQGYGYTF TGTGCCAGCAGCTTAAACCGGCAGGGCTATGGCTACACCTTC
- TRBJ1-5 - TRBV30 CAWSTLGNQPQHF TGTGCCTGGAGTACACTAGGGAATCAGCCCCAGCATTTT
- TRBJ2-5 - TRBV5-1 CASSLGGQETQYF TGCGCCAGCAGCTTGGGGGGCCAAGAGACCCAGTACTTC
TRBD1 TRBJ1-2 - TRBV9 CASSVAADRSSWGANYGYTF TGTGCCAGCAGCGTAGCCGCGGACAGGTCGTCATGGGGGGCTAACTATGGCTACACCTTC
- TRBJ2-7 many TRBV27 CASSLDGAGYEQYF TGTGCCAGCAGTTTGGACGGAGCGGGCTACGAGCAGTACTTC
- TRBJ2-1 - TRBV30 CAWGQGVQYNEQFF TGTGCCTGGGGACAAGGGGTTCAGTACAATGAGCAGTTCTTC
- TRBJ1-5 once TRBV15 CATSRFLGSNQPQHF TGTGCCACCAGCAGATTTTTAGGCAGCAATCAGCCCCAGCATTTT
- TRBJ1-2 - TRBV2 CASSEVLNYGYTF TGTGCCAGCAGTGAAGTGCTTAACTATGGCTACACCTTC
- TRBJ2-1 - TRBV5-1 CASSLGSSTSYNEQFF TGCGCCAGCAGCTTGGGGAGCAGTACCTCCTACAATGAGCAGTTCTTC
TRBD1 TRBJ1-2 - TRBV2 CASSEAGDRAGGYTF TGTGCCAGCAGTGAAGCGGGGGACAGGGCAGGGGGCTACACCTTC
TRBD2 TRBJ2-5 - TRBV9 CASSVAGGPRAETQYF TGTGCCAGCAGCGTAGCGGGGGGGCCGCGTGCAGAGACCCAGTACTTC
- TRBJ2-2 - TRBV5-1 CASSWGENTGELFF TGCGCCAGCAGCTGGGGAGAGAACACCGGGGAGCTGTTTTTT
TRBD1 TRBJ2-7 - TRBV28 CASRGQGLYEQYF TGTGCCAGCAGAGGACAGGGGTTATACGAGCAGTACTTC
- TRBJ1-6 - TRBV18 CASSPLGGNDSPLHF TGTGCCAGCTCACCCTTGGGAGGGAACGATTCACCCCTCCACTTT
- TRBJ2-5 - TRBV15 CATSRTRVPRETQYF TGTGCCACCAGCAGAACCCGGGTGCCCCGAGAGACCCAGTACTTC
- TRBJ1-2 - TRBV19 CASSIGRVYGYTF TGTGCCAGTAGTATAGGCCGAGTCTATGGCTACACCTTC
TRBD1 TRBJ2-7 few TRBV5-1 CASSLGGTGVDEQYF TGCGCCAGCAGCTTGGGGGGGACAGGGGTGGACGAGCAGTACTTC
TRBD1 TRBJ1-1 - TRBV6-5 CASSYSDRVTEAFF TGTGCCAGCAGTTACTCGGACAGGGTAACTGAAGCTTTCTTT
TRBD2 TRBJ2-3 - TRBV6-5 CASSWSGRATDTQYF TGTGCCAGCAGTTGGAGCGGGAGGGCAACAGATACGCAGTATTTT
- TRBJ2-7 - TRBV11-2 CASSFAGSYEQYF TGTGCCAGCAGCTTTGCCGGTTCCTACGAGCAGTACTTC
TRBD2 TRBJ2-7 - TRBV5-1 CASSVLGTSGNEQYF TGCGCCAGCAGCGTATTGGGGACTAGCGGGAACGAGCAGTACTTC
TRBD2 TRBJ2-1 once TRBV11-3 CASSTGGEGNEQFF TGTGCCAGCAGCACCGGGGGGGAGGGGAATGAGCAGTTCTTC
- TRBJ1-6 - TRBV18 CASSSDRSRGSPLHF TGTGCCAGCTCATCCGACAGAAGTCGAGGATCACCCCTCCACTTT
TRBD2 TRBJ2-1 - TRBV4-2 CASSSVAGGSYNEQFF TGTGCCAGCAGTAGTGTAGCGGGAGGCTCCTACAATGAGCAGTTCTTC
- TRBJ1-2 - TRBV5-4 CASRPLSSYGYTF TGTGCCAGCAGACCCTTAAGTTCCTATGGCTACACCTTC
- TRBJ2-7 - TRBV9 CASSVEETGSYEQYF TGTGCCAGCAGCGTAGAGGAAACAGGGAGTTACGAGCAGTACTTC
- TRBJ2-2 - TRBV6-6 CASSSPAGELFF TGTGCCAGCAGTTCTCCGGCCGGGGAGCTGTTTTTT
- TRBJ1-5 - TRBV7-8 CASSPALYSNQPQHF TGTGCCAGCAGCCCCGCGCTTTATAGCAATCAGCCCCAGCATTTT
- TRBJ2-1 - TRBV2 CASSEASALSYNEQFF TGTGCCAGCAGTGAGGCTAGCGCCCTCTCCTACAATGAGCAGTTCTTC
- TRBJ2-4 - TRBV7-4 CASSLSMIAKNIQYF TGTGCCAGCAGCTTATCTATGATAGCCAAAAACATTCAGTACTTC
- TRBJ2-6 - TRBV30 CAWSEGGSGANVLTF TGTGCCTGGAGCGAGGGGGGCTCCGGGGCCAACGTCCTGACTTTC
- TRBJ2-3 - TRBV5-1 CASSLRIGATDTQYF TGCGCCAGCAGCTTAAGGATCGGGGCCACAGATACGCAGTATTTT
- TRBJ1-4 - TRBV27 CASSLRGGREKLFF TGTGCCAGCAGTTTAAGAGGGGGTCGGGAAAAACTGTTTTTT
TRBD2 TRBJ2-3 - TRBV7-3 CASSPSGTGDTQYF TGTGCCAGCAGCCCGAGCGGGACGGGAGATACGCAGTATTTT
- TRBJ2-1 - TRBV18 CASSPLSQADNEQFF TGTGCCAGCTCACCCCTCAGCCAAGCGGACAATGAGCAGTTCTTC
- TRBJ1-2 - TRBV5-1 CASSLPINYGYTF TGCGCCAGCAGCTTACCCATTAACTATGGCTACACCTTC